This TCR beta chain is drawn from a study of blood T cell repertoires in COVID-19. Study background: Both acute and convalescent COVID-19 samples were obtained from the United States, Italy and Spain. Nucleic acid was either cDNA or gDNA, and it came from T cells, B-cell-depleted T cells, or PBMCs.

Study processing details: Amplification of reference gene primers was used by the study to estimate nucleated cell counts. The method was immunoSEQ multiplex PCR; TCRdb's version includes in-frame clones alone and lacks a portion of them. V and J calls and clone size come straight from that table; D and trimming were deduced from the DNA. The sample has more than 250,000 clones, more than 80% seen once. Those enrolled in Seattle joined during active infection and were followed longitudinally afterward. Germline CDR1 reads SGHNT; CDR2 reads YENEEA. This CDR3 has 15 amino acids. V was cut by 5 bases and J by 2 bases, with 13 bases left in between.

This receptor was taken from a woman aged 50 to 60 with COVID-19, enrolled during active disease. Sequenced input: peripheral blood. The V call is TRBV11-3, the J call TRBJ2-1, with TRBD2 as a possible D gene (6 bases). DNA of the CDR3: TGTGCCAGCAGCCTTGGGGAGGTGACCTACAATGAGCAGTTCTTC. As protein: CASSLGEVTYNEQFF.